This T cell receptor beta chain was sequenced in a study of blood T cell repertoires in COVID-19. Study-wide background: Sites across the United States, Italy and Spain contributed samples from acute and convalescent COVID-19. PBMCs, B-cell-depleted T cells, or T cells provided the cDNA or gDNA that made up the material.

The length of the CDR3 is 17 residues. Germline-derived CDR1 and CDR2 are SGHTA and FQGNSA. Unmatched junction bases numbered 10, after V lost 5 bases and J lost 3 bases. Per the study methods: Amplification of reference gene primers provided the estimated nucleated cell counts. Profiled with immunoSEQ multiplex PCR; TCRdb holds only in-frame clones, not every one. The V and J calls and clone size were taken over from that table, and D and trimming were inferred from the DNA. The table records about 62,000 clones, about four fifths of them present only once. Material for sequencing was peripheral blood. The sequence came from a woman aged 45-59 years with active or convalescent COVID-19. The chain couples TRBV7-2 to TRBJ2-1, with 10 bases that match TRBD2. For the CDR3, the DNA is TGTGCCAGCAGCCTCCGGACTAGCGGATTTCTCTACAATGAGCAGTTCTTC. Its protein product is CASSLRTSGFLYNEQFF.